A single sample gave rise to the 7 T cell receptor beta chains below, sequenced in a study of blood T cell repertoires in COVID-19. Generated by immunoSEQ multiplex PCR, the TCRdb table keeps only in-frame clones and is missing some. The sample has some 380,000 clones; almost 90% are singletons. Sequenced material: peripheral blood. The receptors come from a man aged 18-30 years with active or convalescent COVID-19.

This sequence joins TRBV6-5 and TRBJ1-1; D perhaps matches TRBD1 (6 bases). This CDR3 contains 15 residues. The germline CDR1 and CDR2 sequences are MNHEY and SVGAGI. The V and J ends lost 2 bases and 5 bases respectively, with 15 bases between them. CDR3 sequence reads: CASSYAGGVTTEAFF. DNA for the CDR3: TGTGCCAGCAGTTACGCGGGGGGCGTAACGACTGAAGCTTTCTTT.

The rearrangement uses TRBV6-1 and TRBJ2-5; TRBD2 might be the D (6 bases). With 2 bases removed from V and 5 bases from J, the gap between germline ends came to 15 bases. The germline V gene has CDR1 MNHNS and CDR2 SASEGT. The CDR3 runs 15 residues. CDR3 coding DNA: TGTGCCAGCAGTGAAAGCGGGTCTCTTGGGGAGACCCAGTACTTC. Its translation is CASSESGSLGETQYF.

The chain employs TRBV6-2 or TRBV6-3 and TRBJ2-1; 7 bases are shared with TRBD2. CDR1 MNHEY and CDR2 SVGEGT come from the germline V gene. CDR3 length equals 15 residues. The junction had 7 bases not matched to a gene; V was cut back by 0 bases and J by 8 bases. CDR3 sequence (DNA): TGTGCCAGCAGTTACTCAGAGACTAGCTCCGATGAGCAGTTCTTC. Translated, it gives CASSYSETSSDEQFF.

This sequence joins TRBV5-1 and TRBJ1-1; D unresolved. The CDR3 has 13 residues. Trimming took 4 bases from V and 2 from J, leaving 9 bases between them. CDR1 is SGHRS, CDR2 YFSETQ, per germline. As DNA, the CDR3 is TGCGCCAGCAGCACTCACGGTAACACTGAAGCTTTCTTT. This sequence encodes CASSTHGNTEAFF.

V gene TRBV16 combines with J gene TRBJ1-4; D call uncertain. Germline V gives CDR1 KGHSY, CDR2 FQNENV. Trimming took 5 bases from V and 8 from J, leaving 15 bases between them. CDR3 length: 14 residues. CDR3 DNA sequence: TGTGCCAGCAGCTTCACGCGGATTGGCGAAAAACTGTTTTTT. Translating it yields CASSFTRIGEKLFF.

The chain uses TRBV19 and TRBJ1-1, with D tentatively TRBD1 (5 bases). Trimming removed 6 bases at V and 1 base at J, with 21 bases between. The CDR3 is made up of 17 amino acids. Germline V gene sequence: CDR1 LNHDA, CDR2 SQIVND (reference sequence). The CDR3 region is CASRQGLGGEANTEAFF. As DNA, the CDR3 is TGTGCCAGTAGGCAGGGACTCGGTGGGGAGGCGAACACTGAAGCTTTCTTT.

The chain uses TRBV5-1 and TRBJ1-4; TRBD1 might be the D (5 bases). Germline CDR1 is SGHRS and CDR2 is YFSETQ. This CDR3 region has 15 residues. Trimming shortened V by 4 bases and J by 2 bases, and 12 bases separated the two germline ends. In nucleotides, the CDR3 is TGCGCCAGCAGCGGGGAGGGGTCCACTAATGAAAAACTGTTTTTT. It yields the protein CASSGEGSTNEKLFF.